Presented here are 20 T cell receptor beta chains from one specimen sequenced in a study of CD8 T cells in Susac syndrome. RNA was extracted with the RNeasy kit, and a quantity of roughly 0.45 to 1 ug was reverse transcribed using random hexamers. From the immunoSEQ multiplex PCR reads, TCRdb called clonotypes with MiXCR, one entry per CDR3 protein. Of 200,000 to 250,000 distinct CDR3 sequences listed, roughly nine tenths are singletons. Specimen: CD8+ T cells from PBMCs. These receptors came from a human donor with multiple sclerosis.

V gene TRBV27 combines with J gene TRBJ2-1, with TRBD1 as a possible D gene (6 bases). V gave up 10 bases and J gave up 2 bases, with 12 bases separating them. From germline, CDR1 is MNHEY and CDR2 SMNVEV (reference sequence). CDR3 size: 13 residues. The CDR3 protein is CATRGSAYNEQFF. For the CDR3, the DNA is TGTGCCACGAGGGGGAGTGCCTACAATGAGCAGTTCTTC.

V and J are TRBV6-7 and TRBJ2-2; D is undetermined. TRBV6-7 belongs to the ORF category, with a function that is uncertain. V was shortened by 5 bases and J by 14 bases, with 9 bases between the two germline ends. There are 10 residues in the CDR3. The CDR3 here is CASSRHSLFF. DNA of the CDR3: TGTGCCAGCAGTCGGCATTCACTGTTTTTT.

CDR3 in amino acids: CASSVSVYQPQHF. DNA of the CDR3: TGTGCCAGCAGCGTTTCAGTATATCAGCCCCAGCATTTT. This chain joins TRBV11-2 and TRBJ1-5, with D uncertain. Trimming removed 5 bases from V and 5 bases from J, with 10 bases in between. This CDR3 spans 13 amino acids. CDR1 is SGHAT and CDR2 is FQNNGV in the germline V gene.

The chain has TRBV25-1 and TRBJ2-7; TRBD1 is a possible D gene (5 bases). This CDR3 has 14 residues. Germline V gene lookup returns CDR1 MGHDK and CDR2 SYGVNS. V shed 1 base and J shed 6 bases, with 13 bases lying between them. The CDR3 region has the DNA TGTGCCAGCAGTGAATTGCGCAGGGCAGGCGAGCAGTACTTC. It is translated as CASSELRRAGEQYF.

The V gene is TRBV3-1, the J gene TRBJ2-1; unclear D gene. Trimming shortened V by 4 bases and J by 8 bases, and 12 bases separated the two germline ends. The germline gives CDR1 LGHDT, CDR2 YNNKEL (reference sequence). CDR3 length: 13 amino acids. CDR3 protein: CASSPKLRHEQFF. The CDR3 bases are TGTGCCAGCAGCCCCAAGCTTCGTCATGAGCAGTTCTTC.

The rearrangement links TRBV6-2 or TRBV6-3 to TRBJ2-3, with D possibly called TRBD1 or TRBD2 (5 bases each). Germline V gene lookup returns CDR1 MNHEY and CDR2 SVGEGT. CDR3 length equals 17 residues. V lost 7 bases and J lost 10, with 30 bases in between. The CDR3 DNA is TGTGCCAGCATCTCCCCCCTAGCCGGGACCCGGCGAGTGGCGCAGTATTTT. Amino acid sequence: CASISPLAGTRRVAQYF.

This chain connects TRBV27 to TRBJ2-1; TRBD1 aligns across 9 bases. The CDR3 has 13 residues. J lost 8 bases, V lost 10 bases, and 9 bases had no gene match. CDR1 is MNHEY and CDR2 is SMNVEV in the germline V gene (reference sequence). CDR3 in amino acids: CATRDREVDEQFF. CDR3 bases: TGTGCCACCCGGGACAGGGAGGTGGATGAGCAGTTCTTC.

V gene TRBV3-1 combines with J gene TRBJ2-1; weak D call: TRBD2 (5 bases). This CDR3 is built from 15 residues. Between the trimmed V and J ends, which lost 6 bases and 1 base, there was a span of 13 bases. Per the germline V gene, CDR1 is LGHDT and CDR2 is YNNKEL (reference sequence). The CDR3, as DNA: TGTGCCAGCAGTCAATCGGGGTTGTCCTACAATGAGCAGTTCTTC. Protein product: CASSQSGLSYNEQFF.

The gene calls are TRBV10-2 and TRBJ1-2; 9 positions agree with TRBD1. CDR1 is WSHSY, CDR2 SAAADI, per germline. The CDR3 has 16 amino acids. Trimming removed 2 bases from V and 2 bases from J; junction bases left unmatched: 6. The chain's CDR3 is CASSETPGQGNYGYTF. The CDR3, as DNA: TGCGCCAGCAGTGAGACGCCGGGACAGGGAAACTATGGCTACACCTTC.

The chain's CDR3 is CASRSPRLAGGPSTDTQYF. In DNA, the CDR3 is TGTGCCAGCAGATCCCCCCGGCTAGCGGGGGGACCTAGCACAGATACGCAGTATTTT. The chain combines TRBV11-2 with TRBJ2-3, with 11 bases that match TRBD2. Germline CDR1 reads SGHAT; CDR2 reads FQNNGV. V dropped 6 bases and J dropped 0; count of bases not matched to a gene: 14. This CDR3 spans 19 amino acids.

J is TRBJ2-1 and V is TRBV9; D is unclear. V lost 0 bases to trimming and J lost 6 bases, with 7 bases between them. This CDR3 has 13 amino acids. CDR1 is SGDLS and CDR2 is YYNGEE in the germline V gene. CDR3 protein: CASSVGSSNEQFF. DNA for the CDR3: TGTGCCAGCAGCGTAGGCTCATCCAATGAGCAGTTCTTC.

The genes are TRBV4-3 and TRBJ1-6; possible D gene TRBD1, 6 bases. In germline, CDR1 is LGHNA, CDR2 YSLEER. There are 14 residues in the CDR3. V was shortened by 0 bases and J by 10 bases, with 10 bases between the two germline ends. CDR3 protein: CASSQEGRGSPLHF. CDR3 DNA: TGCGCCAGCAGCCAAGAGGGGAGGGGGTCACCCCTCCACTTT.

The chain is built from TRBV29-1 and TRBJ2-7; TRBD1 agrees at 7 bases. Germline assignment: CDR1 SQVTM and CDR2 ANQGSEA. There are 14 residues in the CDR3. Trimming at V came to 1 base and at J to 4 bases, leaving 7 bases not matched to a gene. The CDR3 loop reads CSVEVGTDEYEQYF. The CDR3 nucleotides read TGCAGCGTTGAAGTGGGGACAGACGAATACGAGCAGTACTTC.

The rearrangement uses TRBV7-6 and TRBJ1-2, with 10 positions matching TRBD1. CDR1 SGHVS and CDR2 FNYEAQ come from the germline V gene. This CDR3 region has 16 residues. V lost 5 bases to trimming and J lost 6 bases; unmatched junction nucleotides: 12. As DNA, the CDR3 is TGTGCCAGCAGCCGGACAGGGGGTGGTGGTTACGATGGCTACACCTTC. Amino acids: CASSRTGGGGYDGYTF.

The chain links TRBV5-6 to TRBJ2-1, with 8 positions matching TRBD2. This CDR3 comprises 19 residues. Looked up from germline, CDR1 is SGHDT and CDR2 is YYEEEE. Trimming took 4 bases from V and 3 from J; bases not matched to a gene: 18. The CDR3 loop reads CASSRKGLGAWELYNEQFF. DNA of the CDR3: TGTGCCAGCAGCCGCAAGGGACTAGGGGCTTGGGAACTCTACAATGAGCAGTTCTTC.

V usage is TRBV3-1 and J usage is TRBJ2-3, with D hard to call. This CDR3 comprises 16 residues. V lost 1 base and J lost 2, with 13 bases in between. Germline-derived CDR1 and CDR2 are LGHDT and YNNKEL (reference sequence). The CDR3 nucleotides are TGTGCCAGCAGCCAAGGGTACGGAGAGTCCACAGATACGCAGTATTTT. Amino acids: CASSQGYGESTDTQYF.

The chain employs TRBV24-1 and TRBJ2-1; D ambiguous. CDR1 is KGHDR and CDR2 is SFDVKD in the germline V gene. The CDR3 consists of 13 residues. Trimming removed 4 bases at V and 5 bases at J, with 8 bases between. The CDR3 is CATSEGRDNEQFF. CDR3 in DNA: TGTGCCACCAGTGAGGGCCGTGACAATGAGCAGTTCTTC.

CDR3 bases: TGTGCCAGCACCATTACCCCGGAGGGGAAGACCTACGAGCAGTACTTC. Translated: CASTITPEGKTYEQYF. The V gene is TRBV6-6, the J gene TRBJ2-7, with D possibly matching TRBD2 (6 bases). V lost 7 bases to trimming and J lost 2 bases, with 21 bases between them. The CDR3 runs 16 residues. Germline CDR1 is MNHNY and CDR2 is SVGAGI (reference sequence).

The chain couples TRBV6-1 to TRBJ1-2, with D hard to call. V lost 5 bases, J lost 2 bases, and 21 bases lay in between. Germline V gene sequence: CDR1 MNHNS, CDR2 SASEGT. The CDR3 runs to 17 residues. Here the CDR3 reads CASSSYGGRRGNYGYTF. Here the CDR3 DNA reads TGTGCCAGCAGTAGTTATGGAGGACGGAGAGGGAACTATGGCTACACCTTC.

The gene calls are TRBV29-1 and TRBJ1-2, with D possibly TRBD1 on 6 matching bases. The CDR3 length is 15 residues. Trimming stripped 4 bases from V and 4 bases from J, with 19 bases between. Per the germline V gene, CDR1 is SQVTM and CDR2 is ANQGSEA. This chain's CDR3 is CSVGATGAPGYGYTF. DNA of the CDR3: TGCAGCGTTGGGGCGACAGGTGCCCCTGGCTATGGCTACACCTTC.